These 24 T cell receptor beta chains came from one sample sequenced in a study of T cells after yellow fever vaccination. TCRdb processed the 5' RACE reads anew with MiXCR; each CDR3 protein has one entry. The sample records a few hundred thousand distinct CDR3 sequences, around 16% being singletons. The source was PBMCs, collected 5 days after the first yellow fever vaccination. These receptor sequences come from a man younger than 35 who received the YFV17D yellow fever vaccine.

V gene TRBV7-2 combines with J gene TRBJ1-1, with unresolved D. From germline, CDR1 is SGHTA and CDR2 FQGNSA. This CDR3 has 13 amino acids. V was cut by 3 bases and J by 4 bases, with 9 bases left in between. CDR3 loop: CASSFPLFTEAFF. CDR3 in DNA: TGTGCCAGCAGCTTCCCCCTTTTCACTGAAGCTTTCTTT.

At least ten counts were recorded for this clonotype. The chain uses TRBV6-2 or TRBV6-3 and TRBJ2-5; D gene unclear. The CDR3 covers 12 residues. With 7 bases removed from V and 1 base from J, the gap between germline ends came to 7 bases. CDR1 and CDR2 (germline): MNHEY, SVGEGT. CDR3 DNA: TGTGCCAGCAAAAGCTTCCAAGAGACCCAGTACTTC. It is translated as CASKSFQETQYF.

About this clonotype: A read error may account for a junction end that differs from germline. The rearrangement uses TRBV29-1 and TRBJ1-2, with a tentative D call TRBD1 (6 bases). CDR3 length equals 14 residues. Germline CDR1 reads SQVTM; CDR2 reads ANQGSEA. As DNA, the CDR3 is TGCAGCGTGGAAGAAGGGGGAGCCGCCTATGGCTACACCTTC. Translating gives CSVEEGGAAYGYTF.

This clonotype was detected a few times. The rearrangement links TRBV15 to TRBJ2-3; D ambiguous. Trimming left V 8 bases short and J 4 bases short, with 16 bases between. Germline assignment: CDR1 LNHNV and CDR2 YYDKDF (reference sequence). This CDR3 has 14 residues. The CDR3 sequence is CATSVLPGSDTQYF. In nucleotides, the CDR3 is TGTGCCACCTCGGTACTACCGGGTTCAGATACGCAGTATTTT.

The table lists this clonotype with a few counts. The rearrangement links TRBV4-1 to TRBJ2-3, with 8 bases aligning to TRBD1. Germline V gives CDR1 MGHRA, CDR2 YSYEKL. The CDR3 has 16 amino acids. With 4 bases clipped from V and 4 bases from J, the junction kept 10 bases outside the gene matches. The DNA for the CDR3 is TGCGCCAGCAGCCCGCTCGACAGGGGAAGTTCAGATACGCAGTATTTT. It translates to CASSPLDRGSSDTQYF.

The genes are TRBV6-2 or TRBV6-3 and TRBJ2-3; D is undetermined. V lost 5 bases to trimming and J lost 4 bases, with 13 bases between them. Germline V gives CDR1 MNHEY, CDR2 SVGEGT. The CDR3 has 14 residues. The CDR3 DNA reads TGTGCCAGCAGTCAAGGGCCCCTCGCAGATACGCAGTATTTT. Its protein product is CASSQGPLADTQYF.

The V and J genes are TRBV29-1 and TRBJ1-1, with D maybe TRBD1 (5 bases). V gave up 2 bases and J gave up 4 bases, with 11 bases separating them. The CDR3 has 13 amino acids. Germline values: CDR1 SQVTM, CDR2 ANQGSEA. The CDR3 DNA is TGCAGCGTTGAAACTGGGGGGGGCACTGAAGCTTTCTTT. Residues: CSVETGGGTEAFF.

J is TRBJ2-1 and V is TRBV5-4; D gene ambiguous. The length of the CDR3 is 12 residues. Germline CDR1 SGHNT, CDR2 YYREEE (reference sequence). Between the trimmed V and J ends, which lost 0 bases and 12 bases, there was a span of 10 bases. The CDR3 bases are TGTGCCAGCAGCTTGGATCAGTCCCGGCAGTTCTTC. As protein: CASSLDQSRQFF.

This clonotype was counted only a few times. The V call is TRBV18, the J call TRBJ2-3; D gene uncertain. Germline CDR1 reads KGHSH; CDR2 reads LQKENI. The length of the CDR3 is 14 residues. V was clipped by 2 bases and J by 4 bases, with 10 bases between them. The chain's CDR3 is CASSPVIDPDTQYF. The CDR3 DNA follows: TGTGCCAGCTCACCAGTCATCGACCCAGATACGCAGTATTTT. The whole variable domain, remainder taken from reference TRBV18 and TRBJ2-3, is NAGVMQNPRHLVRRRGQEARLRCSPMKGHSHVYWYRQLPEEGLKFMVYLQKENIIDESGMPKERFSAEFPKEGPSILRIQQVVRGDSAAYFCASSPVIDPDTQYFGPGTRLTVL.

V and J are TRBV3-1 and TRBJ1-1; D gene unclear. The germline V gene encodes CDR1 LGHDT and CDR2 YNNKEL (reference sequence). This CDR3 has 17 amino acids. Trimming removed 3 bases from V and 3 bases from J, with 20 bases in between. The CDR3 reads CASSHRRPVFRHTEAFF. The CDR3, as DNA: TGTGCCAGCAGCCACCGACGCCCGGTATTCCGTCACACTGAAGCTTTCTTT.

This chain links TRBV20-1 with TRBJ1-5; 7 bases match TRBD1. J lost 0 bases, V lost 5 bases, and 10 bases had no gene match. This CDR3 has 16 residues. Germline-derived CDR1 and CDR2 are DFQATT and SNEGSKA (reference sequence). The CDR3 DNA reads TGCAGTGCTTCCCGGGACAGTACCTATAGCAATCAGCCCCAGCATTTT. Its translation: CSASRDSTYSNQPQHF.

The chain recombines TRBV5-1 with TRBJ2-1; 10 nucleotides agree with TRBD1. The CDR3 length is 16 residues. V trimming: 4 bases; J trimming: 4 bases; junction bases outside the gene matches: 8. In germline, CDR1 is SGHRS, CDR2 YFSETQ. The CDR3 reads CASSVGQGTDYNEQFF. DNA for the CDR3: TGCGCCAGCAGCGTGGGACAGGGGACTGATTACAATGAGCAGTTCTTC.

The CDR3 region has the DNA TGCGCCAGCAGTGCTGGACAGATCGTAGGGACCCAGTACTTC. It encodes CASSAGQIVGTQYF. The gene calls are TRBV5-1 and TRBJ2-5; D might be TRBD1 (6 bases). From germline, CDR1 is SGHRS and CDR2 YFSETQ. Deletions cut 5 bases from V and 7 bases from J, with 18 bases between. The length of the CDR3 is 14 residues.

The chain uses TRBV5-1 and TRBJ2-3; D possibly corresponds to TRBD1 (6 bases). Germline CDR1 and CDR2: SGHRS and YFSETQ. The CDR3 sequence is 15 residues long. V was pared by 5 bases and J by 2 bases, with 15 bases between. CDR3 nucleotides: TGCGCCAGCAGTCGGGACATTTCAATCACAGATACGCAGTATTTT. Protein: CASSRDISITDTQYF.

The chain couples TRBV6-5 to TRBJ1-1, with a weak D call TRBD1 (6 bases). This CDR3 region has 15 residues. Per the germline V gene, CDR1 is MNHEY and CDR2 is SVGAGI. With 2 bases removed from V and 1 base from J, the gap between germline ends came to 11 bases. The CDR3 DNA is TGTGCCAGCAGTTACGCTAGGGGGGCGAACACTGAAGCTTTCTTT. This codes for CASSYARGANTEAFF.

This chain connects TRBV4-3 to TRBJ2-2; D uncertain. CDR1 is LGHNA, CDR2 YSLEER, per germline. Trimming shortened V by 8 bases and J by 1 base, and 17 bases separated the two germline ends. The CDR3 totals 16 residues. DNA for the CDR3: TGCGCCAGCGGACCCGGGTATGGCCAGAACACCGGGGAGCTGTTTTTT. Translating gives CASGPGYGQNTGELFF.

V usage is TRBV5-1 and J usage is TRBJ1-6, with D maybe TRBD1 (6 bases). The length of the CDR3 is 14 residues. The V end was cut by 5 bases, the J end by 10 bases, with 16 bases between. CDR1 is SGHRS and CDR2 is YFSETQ in the germline V gene. The CDR3 bases are TGCGCCAGCAGACCTGGGGGCGGGAAATCACCCCTCCACTTT. Its protein product is CASRPGGGKSPLHF.

This clonotype was detected only a few times. The chain is built from TRBV20-1 and TRBJ2-1; TRBD2 agrees at 8 bases. CDR3 length: 16 residues. Germline CDR1 DFQATT, CDR2 SNEGSKA (reference sequence). Trimming cost V 6 bases and J 2 bases; bases outside gene matches: 12. CDR3 residues: CSATIRRGDPYNEQFF. For the CDR3, the DNA is TGCAGTGCCACCATCCGGCGGGGGGACCCCTACAATGAGCAGTTCTTC.

This clonotype appeared a few times. This chain connects TRBV2 to TRBJ2-1, with D unclear. This CDR3 contains 16 residues. V lost 3 bases to trimming and J lost 2 bases, with 14 bases between them. CDR1 is SNHLY, CDR2 FYNNEI, per germline. CDR3 region: CASSDFGKGTYNEQFF. CDR3 DNA sequence: TGTGCCAGCAGTGACTTTGGAAAAGGCACCTACAATGAGCAGTTCTTC.

The rearrangement links TRBV29-1 to TRBJ2-2, with TRBD2 matching over 13 bases. The CDR3 covers 16 residues. V gave up 7 bases and J gave up 2 bases; unmatched junction bases: 7. Germline CDR1 SQVTM, CDR2 ANQGSEA. This CDR3 reads CSGAGTSGDNTGELFF. CDR3 nucleotide sequence: TGCAGCGGGGCCGGGACTAGCGGGGACAACACCGGGGAGCTGTTTTTT.

This clonotype was picked up a small number of times. The V call is TRBV4-2, the J call TRBJ2-4, with 9 bases identical to TRBD1. Germline V gene sequence: CDR1 LGHNA, CDR2 YNFKEQ. The CDR3 contains 18 residues. The V segment lost 4 bases and the J segment 5 bases; nucleotides outside the gene matches: 15. For the CDR3, the DNA is TGTGCCAGCAGCCCATCTCTTCACAGGGGGCGCTTCCAAAACATTCAGTACTTC. It translates to CASSPSLHRGRFQNIQYF.

The sample holds a few counts of this clonotype. The CDR3 DNA reads as TGTGCCAGTAGAGTATCGGGGGGAAGCTACAATGAGCAGTTCTTC. Protein sequence: CASRVSGGSYNEQFF. V gene TRBV19 combines with J gene TRBJ2-1, with 7 bases aligning to TRBD2. Trimming removed 6 bases from V and 3 bases from J; junction bases left unmatched: 8. Germline CDR1 LNHDA, CDR2 SQIVND (reference sequence). The CDR3 is made up of 15 amino acids.

Many counts were recorded for this clonotype. V and J are TRBV5-1 and TRBJ2-5; TRBD2 aligns across 8 bases. This CDR3 contains 14 residues. Germline V lookup: CDR1 SGHRS, CDR2 YFSETQ. The ends lost 5 bases at V and 5 bases at J; junction bases unmatched: 8. The CDR3 spells CASREGSGDETQYF. The DNA for the CDR3 is TGCGCCAGCAGGGAAGGTAGCGGGGATGAGACCCAGTACTTC.

This clonotype was counted a few times. The chain uses TRBV4-1 and TRBJ1-1, with D maybe TRBD1 (6 bases). The germline CDR1 and CDR2 sequences are MGHRA and YSYEKL. V was clipped by 0 bases and J by 0 bases, with 14 bases between them. The CDR3 consists of 17 residues. CDR3 bases: TGCGCCAGCAGCCAAGAGTTCCGCAGGGGATTGAACACTGAAGCTTTCTTT. Its protein product is CASSQEFRRGLNTEAFF.